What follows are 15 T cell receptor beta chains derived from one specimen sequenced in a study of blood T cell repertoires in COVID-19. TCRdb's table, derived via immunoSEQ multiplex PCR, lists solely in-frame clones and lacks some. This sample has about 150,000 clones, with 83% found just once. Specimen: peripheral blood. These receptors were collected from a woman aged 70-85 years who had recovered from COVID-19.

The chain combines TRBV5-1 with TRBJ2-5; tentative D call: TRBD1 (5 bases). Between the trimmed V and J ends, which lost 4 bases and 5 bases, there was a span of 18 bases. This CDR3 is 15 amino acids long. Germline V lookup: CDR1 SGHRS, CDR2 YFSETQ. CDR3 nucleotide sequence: TGCGCCAGCAGCGGCCAGGGTGCCTTGGGGGAGACCCAGTACTTC. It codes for CASSGQGALGETQYF.

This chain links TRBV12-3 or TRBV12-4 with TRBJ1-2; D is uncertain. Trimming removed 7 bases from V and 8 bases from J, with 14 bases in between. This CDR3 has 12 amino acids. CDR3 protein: CASTRGPRGYTF. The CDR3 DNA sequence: TGTGCCAGCACCCGGGGTCCTAGGGGCTACACCTTC.

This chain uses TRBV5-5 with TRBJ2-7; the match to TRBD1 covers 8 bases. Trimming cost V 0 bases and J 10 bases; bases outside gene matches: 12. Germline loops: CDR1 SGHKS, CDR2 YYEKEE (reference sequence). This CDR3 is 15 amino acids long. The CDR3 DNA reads TGTGCCAGCAGCTTGGCCGGGACAGGCCCCCGGGGTCAGTACTTC. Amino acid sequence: CASSLAGTGPRGQYF.

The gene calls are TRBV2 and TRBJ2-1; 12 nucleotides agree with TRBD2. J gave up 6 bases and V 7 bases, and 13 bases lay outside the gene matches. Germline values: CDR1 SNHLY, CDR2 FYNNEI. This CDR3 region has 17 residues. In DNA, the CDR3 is TGTGCCAGCAACCTGCAAAGTGGGACTAGCGGGCTCAATGAGCAGTTCTTC. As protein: CASNLQSGTSGLNEQFF.

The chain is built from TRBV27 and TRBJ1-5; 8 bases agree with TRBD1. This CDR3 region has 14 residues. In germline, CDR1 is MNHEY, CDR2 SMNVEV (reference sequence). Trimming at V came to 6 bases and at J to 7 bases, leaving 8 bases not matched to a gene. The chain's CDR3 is CASSPNRGNQPQHF. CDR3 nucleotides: TGTGCCAGCAGCCCGAACAGGGGGAACCAGCCCCAGCATTTT.

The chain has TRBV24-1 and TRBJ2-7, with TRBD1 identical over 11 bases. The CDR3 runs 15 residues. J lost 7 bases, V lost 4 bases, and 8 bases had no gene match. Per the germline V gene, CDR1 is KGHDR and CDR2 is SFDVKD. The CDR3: CATSDPGQGAGEQYF. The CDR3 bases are TGTGCCACCAGTGACCCCGGACAGGGGGCGGGGGAGCAGTACTTC.

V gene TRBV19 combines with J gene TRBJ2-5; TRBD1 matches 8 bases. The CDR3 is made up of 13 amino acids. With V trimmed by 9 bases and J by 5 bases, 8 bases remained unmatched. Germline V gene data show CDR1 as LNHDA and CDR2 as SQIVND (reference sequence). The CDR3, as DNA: TGTGCCAGCCACCCGACAGGGGCGGAGACCCAGTACTTC. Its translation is CASHPTGAETQYF.

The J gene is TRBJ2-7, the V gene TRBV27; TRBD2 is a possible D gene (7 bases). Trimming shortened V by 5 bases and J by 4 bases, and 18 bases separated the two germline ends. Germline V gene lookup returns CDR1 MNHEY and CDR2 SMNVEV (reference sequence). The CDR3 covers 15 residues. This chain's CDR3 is CASSPGGALGYEQYF. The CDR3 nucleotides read TGTGCCAGCAGTCCGGGGGGCGCCCTCGGGTACGAGCAGTACTTC.

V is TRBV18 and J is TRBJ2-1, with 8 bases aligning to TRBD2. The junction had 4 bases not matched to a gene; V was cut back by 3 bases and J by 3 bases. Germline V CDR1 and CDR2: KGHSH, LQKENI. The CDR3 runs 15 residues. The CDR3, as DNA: TGTGCCAGCTCACCGAGTCGGGGGGGCTACAATGAGCAGTTCTTC. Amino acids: CASSPSRGGYNEQFF. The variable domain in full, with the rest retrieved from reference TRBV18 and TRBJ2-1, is NAGVMQNPRHLVRRRGQEARLRCSPMKGHSHVYWYRQLPEEGLKFMVYLQKENIIDESGMPKERFSAEFPKEGPSILRIQQVVRGDSAAYFCASSPSRGGYNEQFFGPGTRLTVL.

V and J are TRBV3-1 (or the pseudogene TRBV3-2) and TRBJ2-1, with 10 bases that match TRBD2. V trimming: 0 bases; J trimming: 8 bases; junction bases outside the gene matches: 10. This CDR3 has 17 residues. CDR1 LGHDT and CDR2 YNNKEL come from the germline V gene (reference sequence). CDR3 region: CASSQDWGAGGLDEQFF. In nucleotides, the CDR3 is TGTGCCAGCAGCCAAGATTGGGGAGCGGGAGGGCTTGATGAGCAGTTCTTC.

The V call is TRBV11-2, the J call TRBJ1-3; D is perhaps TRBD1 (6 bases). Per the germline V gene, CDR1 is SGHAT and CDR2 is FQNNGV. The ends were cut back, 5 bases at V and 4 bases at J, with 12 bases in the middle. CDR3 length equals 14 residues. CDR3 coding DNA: TGTGCCAGCAGCCGGGACACGTTAGGAAACACCATATATTTT. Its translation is CASSRDTLGNTIYF.

CDR3 amino acids: CASSATGSGGYTF. The CDR3 DNA follows: TGTGCCAGCAGCGCGACAGGGTCGGGTGGCTACACCTTC. The rearrangement joins TRBV7-2 to TRBJ1-2, with 7 nucleotides matching TRBD1. The J segment lost 7 bases and the V segment lost 5 bases, leaving 7 bases of the junction unmatched. CDR3 length: 13 residues. Germline V lookup: CDR1 SGHTA, CDR2 FQGNSA.

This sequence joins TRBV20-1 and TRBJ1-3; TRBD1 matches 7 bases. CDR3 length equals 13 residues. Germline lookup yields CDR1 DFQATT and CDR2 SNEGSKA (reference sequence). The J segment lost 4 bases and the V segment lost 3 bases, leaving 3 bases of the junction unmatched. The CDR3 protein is CSASRDRGNTIYF. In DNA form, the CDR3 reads TGCAGTGCTAGTCGGGACAGAGGAAACACCATATATTTT.

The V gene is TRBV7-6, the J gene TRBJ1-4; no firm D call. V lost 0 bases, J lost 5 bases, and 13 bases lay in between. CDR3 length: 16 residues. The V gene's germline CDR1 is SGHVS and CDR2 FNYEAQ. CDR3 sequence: CASSLARRRENEKLFF. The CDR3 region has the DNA TGTGCCAGCAGCTTAGCGCGTCGGAGGGAGAATGAAAAACTGTTTTTT.

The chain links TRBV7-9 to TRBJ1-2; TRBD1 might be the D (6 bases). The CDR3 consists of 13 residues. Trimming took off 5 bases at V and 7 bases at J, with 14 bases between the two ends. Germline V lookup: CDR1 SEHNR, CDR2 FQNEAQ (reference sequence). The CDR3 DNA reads TGTGCCAGCAGCGCAGGACAGTGGGGTGGCTACACCTTC. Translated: CASSAGQWGGYTF. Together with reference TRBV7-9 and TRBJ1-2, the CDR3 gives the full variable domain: DTGVSQNPRHKITKRGQNVTFRCDPISEHNRLYWYRQTLGQGPEFLTYFQNEAQLEKSRLLSDRFSAERPKGSFSTLEIQRTEQGDSAMYLCASSAGQWGGYTFGSGTRLTVV.